These T cell receptor beta chains were read from a single sample in a study of blood T cell repertoires in COVID-19. The repertoire was sequenced with immunoSEQ multiplex PCR; TCRdb's copy has only in-frame clones and lacks some. The data show around 170,000 clones, nearly 90% seen once. The sequencing sample was made of peripheral blood. The source of these receptors is a man younger than 30 who had recovered from COVID-19. Each CDR3 is given with its conserved first and last residue. Fields, in order: J gene, V gene, clone size, D gene, CDR3 DNA, CDR3 protein. D genes are given only for firm matches. Rows may omit the clone size; those that give it use once, few, many or a size class.

TRBJ2-7 | TRBV4-3 | . | TRBD2 | TGCGCCAGCAGCCAAGGGACTAGCGGAGACTACGAGCAGTACTTC | CASSQGTSGDYEQYF
TRBJ2-1 | TRBV30 | . | TRBD1 | TGTGCCTCCCTACGACAGGGTCACCCCTACAATGAGCAGTTCTTC | CASLRQGHPYNEQFF
TRBJ1-2 | TRBV25-1 | . | TRBD1 | TGTGCCAGCAGTGGGAGGACAGGGAATGGCTACACCTTC | CASSGRTGNGYTF
TRBJ2-7 | TRBV11-2 | . | . | TGTGCCAGCAGCTTTGCTGAGTCCTACGAGCAGTACTTC | CASSFAESYEQYF
TRBJ2-7 | TRBV13 | once | TRBD1 | TGTGCCAGCAGCCCGGGACAGGGGATAGACGAGCAGTACTTC | CASSPGQGIDEQYF
TRBJ1-3 | TRBV2 | . | . | TGTGCCAGCAGTGACTCTCCGGGGGGTGGAAACACCATATATTTT | CASSDSPGGGNTIYF
TRBJ1-1 | TRBV18 | . | . | TGTGCCAGCTCACTAAACATTGGACAGCCGAACACTGAAGCTTTCTTT | CASSLNIGQPNTEAFF
TRBJ1-2 | TRBV12-2 | few | . | TGTGCAAGTCGCTTACCCAACATTCTCTATGGCTACACCTTC | CASRLPNILYGYTF
TRBJ2-1 | TRBV7-3 | few | . | TGTGCCAGCAGCTTAACTGGAGGCAACCCTGGGGATGAGCAGTTCTTC | CASSLTGGNPGDEQFF
TRBJ1-5 | TRBV27 | few | . | TGTGCCAGCAGTTTACAGGGTAGCAATCAGCCCCAGCATTTT | CASSLQGSNQPQHF
TRBJ1-5 | TRBV19 | . | TRBD1 | TGTGCCAGTAGTCGAGGGGGGACAGGGGGGCATCAGCCCCAGCATTTT | CASSRGGTGGHQPQHF
TRBJ1-1 | TRBV28 | . | TRBD1 | TGTGCCAGCAGTCCCCCGCCGGGACAGGGAGTCCCTGAAGCTTTCTTT | CASSPPPGQGVPEAFF
TRBJ1-1 | TRBV6-5 | . | TRBD1 | TGTGCCAGCAGCGGCGGGACAGGGAGGAACACTGAAGCTTTCTTT | CASSGGTGRNTEAFF
TRBJ1-1 | TRBV2 | . | TRBD1 | TGTGCCAGCTCAAAGACAGGGGTGATCACTGAAGCTTTCTTT | CASSKTGVITEAFF
TRBJ2-7 | TRBV5-4 | once | TRBD2 | TGTGCCAGCAGCGACCCGGGGGGGGTGACCTACGAGCAGTACTTC | CASSDPGGVTYEQYF
TRBJ2-1 | TRBV3-1/TRBV3-2 | . | . | TGTGCCAGCAGCCTCTCCGAGGGTTACAATGAGCAGTTCTTC | CASSLSEGYNEQFF
TRBJ2-5 | TRBV7-3 | . | . | TGTGCCAGCAGCTTAAGTGCAGGGGAACATGAGACCCAGTACTTC | CASSLSAGEHETQYF
TRBJ2-3 | TRBV30 | . | . | TGTGCCTGGAGTGCCGATGGGGAGAGCACAGATACGCAGTATTTT | CAWSADGESTDTQYF
TRBJ1-6 | TRBV7-2 | . | TRBD1 | TGTGCCAGCAGCTCTGACAGGGATTCACCCCTCCACTTT | CASSSDRDSPLHF
TRBJ2-5 | TRBV24-1 | . | . | TGTGCCACTCAATCGGGGTACCAAGAGACCCAGTACTTC | CATQSGYQETQYF
TRBJ2-7 | TRBV7-6 | . | . | TGTGCCAGCAGCCGGAGAACCGGAGGGGGGGACTACGAGCAGTACTTC | CASSRRTGGGDYEQYF
TRBJ2-2 | TRBV13 | . | . | TGTGCCAGCGGGCGGGAGAACACCGGGGAGCTGTTTTTT | CASGRENTGELFF
TRBJ2-2 | TRBV28 | . | TRBD1 | TGTGCCAGCAGTTTAAGGGACAGGGGGCGCACCGGGGAGCTGTTTTTT | CASSLRDRGRTGELFF
TRBJ2-7 | TRBV27 | few | . | TGTGCCAGCAGTTTACAGAAATACTACGAGCAGTACTTC | CASSLQKYYEQYF
TRBJ2-3 | TRBV4-1 | . | . | TGCGCCAGCAGCCAATTACTAGTAGGCACAGATACGCAGTATTTT | CASSQLLVGTDTQYF
TRBJ2-7 | TRBV20-1 | . | TRBD1 | TGCAGTGCTAGTTACAGGGGGTCCTACGAGCAGTACTTC | CSASYRGSYEQYF
TRBJ1-1 | TRBV9 | once | . | TGTGCCAGCAGCGTAAGCAGGGTCGGCACTGAAGCTTTCTTT | CASSVSRVGTEAFF
TRBJ1-2 | TRBV2 | . | . | TGTGCCAGCAGTGAAGTCCGTGAGGGTGATGGCTACACCTTC | CASSEVREGDGYTF
TRBJ1-2 | TRBV7-9 | . | TRBD1 | TGTGCCAGCAGCCCAAAACAGGGGGTCGTGGGCTACACCTTC | CASSPKQGVVGYTF
TRBJ1-1 | TRBV6-2/TRBV6-3 | . | . | TGTGCCAGCAGTTACTCGAATCCAGGGGTTACTGAAGCTTTCTTT | CASSYSNPGVTEAFF
TRBJ1-2 | TRBV6-1 | . | . | TGTGCCAGCAGTGAGGGGGGAGACTATGGCTACACCTTC | CASSEGGDYGYTF
TRBJ1-5 | TRBV2 | . | . | TGTGCCAGCAGAGGAACAGGCTTGGATCAGCCCCAGCATTTT | CASRGTGLDQPQHF
TRBJ2-7 | TRBV10-3 | . | . | TGTGCCATCATCATCACAGGAACCTACGAGCAGTACTTC | CAIIITGTYEQYF
TRBJ1-6 | TRBV28 | . | . | TGTGCCAGCAGTTTAGGGGCGGGGTATAGCTCCTATAATTCACCCCTCCACTTT | CASSLGAGYSSYNSPLHF
TRBJ1-1 | TRBV19 | . | . | TGTGCCAGTACTCAAGAGTGGGGGGGCACTGAAGCTTTCTTT | CASTQEWGGTEAFF
TRBJ2-4 | TRBV12-3/TRBV12-4 | . | . | TGTGCCAGCAGGCGATTTGGCAAAAACATTCAGTACTTC | CASRRFGKNIQYF
TRBJ2-7 | TRBV7-2 | . | TRBD2 | TGTGCCAGCAGCCGGACCGGGACTAGCGGGACGAGCTCCTACGAGCAGTACTTC | CASSRTGTSGTSSYEQYF
TRBJ2-2 | TRBV20-1 | . | TRBD2 | TGCAGTGCTAGTAAAGCTAGCGGGAACACCGGGGAGCTGTTTTTT | CSASKASGNTGELFF
TRBJ1-2 | TRBV12-3/TRBV12-4 | . | TRBD1 | TGTGCCAGCAGGGGGACAGTAAACTATGGCTACACCTTC | CASRGTVNYGYTF
TRBJ2-1 | TRBV30 | . | TRBD2 | TGTGCCTGGAGTGCGGGCCGAAGCGGGAGCTACAATGAGCAGTTCTTC | CAWSAGRSGSYNEQFF
TRBJ1-1 | TRBV7-9 | . | . | TGTGCCAGCAGCTTTTCCGGGGGAGTAGACACTGAAGCTTTCTTT | CASSFSGGVDTEAFF
TRBJ2-1 | TRBV9 | . | . | TGTGCCAGCAGCGTAGCGGGTGGCTCCTACAATGAGCAGTTCTTC | CASSVAGGSYNEQFF
TRBJ1-4 | TRBV6-2/TRBV6-3 | . | TRBD1 | TGTGCCAGCAGCCCCGGGACAGGGTCTGAAAAACTGTTTTTT | CASSPGTGSEKLFF
TRBJ2-1 | TRBV19 | . | TRBD1 | TGTGCCAGTACCCGGACAGGGATTTACAATGAGCAGTTCTTC | CASTRTGIYNEQFF
TRBJ1-1 | TRBV19 | . | TRBD1 | TGTGCCAGTAGTATAGGGGGGACAGGGAGTACTGAAGCTTTCTTT | CASSIGGTGSTEAFF
TRBJ1-1 | TRBV10-1 | . | . | TGCGCCAGCAGGGCCCAGGGAAACACTGAAGCTTTCTTT | CASRAQGNTEAFF
TRBJ2-7 | TRBV7-9 | few | . | TGTGCCAGCAGCTTAGAGTACGGCTCCTACGAGCAGTACTTC | CASSLEYGSYEQYF
TRBJ2-1 | TRBV30 | . | . | TGTGCCTGGAGTGTCTATGAGCAGTTCTTC | CAWSVYEQFF